The T cell receptor (beta chain) under discussion was sequenced for a study of T cell responses to AZD1222 COVID-19 vaccine. Libraries were prepared by immunoSEQ multiplex PCR; TCRdb keeps only in-frame clonotypes and omits some of them. The table lists some 160,000 clones, 80% to 95% of them singletons. The receptor was derived from an adult in good health. The sample was peripheral blood, taken on day 0 of AZD1222 vaccination.

The CDR3 sequence is CASREGTADQPQHF. CDR3 DNA: TGTGCCAGCAGGGAAGGGACAGCTGATCAGCCCCAGCATTTT. The J gene is TRBJ1-5, the V gene TRBV28; 7 bases align to TRBD1. Trimming cost V 6 bases and J 5 bases; bases outside gene matches: 7. The CDR3 is 14 residues long. Germline V gives CDR1 MDHEN, CDR2 SYDVKM.